The 20 T cell receptor beta chains below all came from one sample that was sequenced in a study of T cells in Graves' hyperthyroidism and ophthalmopathy. RNA transcripts served as the template for amplifying TCR beta CDR3 regions. The TCR CDR3 was amplified in a first-round RT-PCR using the HTBI primer set. TCRdb recomputed calls from the multiplex PCR reads with MiXCR, one row per CDR3 protein. This sample has hundreds of thousands of distinct CDR3 sequences, with about 14% found just once. The sample taken for sequencing was blood. Every receptor here comes from a woman aged 45-59 years with Graves' ophthalmopathy.

The table lists this clonotype with many counts. The chain combines TRBV3-1 with TRBJ2-7, with D maybe TRBD2 (6 bases). The V end lost 1 base, the J end lost 3 bases, and 13 bases lay between the germline ends. The CDR3 is 15 residues long. Germline V gene sequence: CDR1 LGHDT, CDR2 YNNKEL (reference sequence). CDR3 DNA: TGTGCCAGCAGCCAAGGGGCGGGACCCAACTACGAGCAGTACTTC. Its protein product is CASSQGAGPNYEQYF.

This clonotype was seen only a few times. The chain joins TRBV6-1 to TRBJ1-1, with D possibly being TRBD1 (6 bases). The CDR3 consists of 14 residues. Germline assignment: CDR1 MNHNS and CDR2 SASEGT. V was clipped by 5 bases and J by 5 bases, with 15 bases between them. CDR3 nucleotide sequence: TGTGCCAGCAGTCCTACAGGGACGGGGACTGAAGCTTTCTTT. Translated, it gives CASSPTGTGTEAFF.

This clonotype was found many times. The genes are TRBV28 and TRBJ1-2; 9 bases align to TRBD1. J was trimmed by 6 bases and V by 4 bases; bases with no gene match: 9. CDR3 length: 15 residues. Germline V CDR1 and CDR2: MDHEN, SYDVKM. CDR3 in DNA: TGTGCCAGCAGTTACCGGACAGGGGCTGTTAATGGCTACACCTTC. Residues: CASSYRTGAVNGYTF.

This clonotype was seen at least ten times. The genes are TRBV5-1 and TRBJ2-3; 8 bases map to TRBD1. The CDR3 extends over 15 amino acids. Germline values: CDR1 SGHRS, CDR2 YFSETQ. Trimming took 4 bases from V and 4 from J; bases not matched to a gene: 8. CDR3 loop: CASSLPGQGADTQYF. CDR3 coding DNA: TGCGCCAGCAGCCTTCCAGGACAGGGCGCAGATACGCAGTATTTT.

This clonotype appeared many times. The rearrangement links TRBV7-2 to TRBJ2-7; 10 nucleotides agree with TRBD2. After removal of 5 bases from V and 9 bases from J, the junction contained 16 bases not matched to a gene. The CDR3 has 16 amino acids. CDR1 and CDR2 from the germline V gene are SGHTA and FQGNSA. For the CDR3, the DNA is TGTGCCAGCAGCGTAATATCAGCGGGAGGGTCCGGCGGGCAGTACTTC. Translating it yields CASSVISAGGSGGQYF.

The chain recombines TRBV20-1 with TRBJ2-1; D unclear. CDR3 size: 10 residues. Germline CDR1 is DFQATT and CDR2 is SNEGSKA (reference sequence). Trimming pared 7 bases from V and 6 bases from J, leaving 7 bases between. This CDR3 is CSGRANEQFF. CDR3 nucleotides: TGCAGTGGTAGGGCCAATGAGCAGTTCTTC.

This clonotype was seen at least ten times. The chain recombines TRBV12-3 or TRBV12-4 with TRBJ2-1; TRBD2 agrees at 9 bases. The CDR3 has 13 residues. V dropped 4 bases and J dropped 10; count of bases not matched to a gene: 5. CDR3 sequence reads: CASSSSGTEEQFF. In nucleotides, the CDR3 is TGTGCCAGCAGTTCTAGCGGGACCGAAGAGCAGTTCTTC.

The chain links TRBV3-1 to TRBJ2-3; TRBD2 matches at 9 bases. This CDR3 contains 19 residues. Germline CDR1 is LGHDT and CDR2 is YNNKEL (reference sequence). V lost 0 bases to trimming and J lost 0 bases; unmatched junction nucleotides: 10. The CDR3 region has the DNA TGTGCCAGCAGCCAAGATTTCTTCGGCGGGAGGGGGAGCACAGATACGCAGTATTTT. It yields the protein CASSQDFFGGRGSTDTQYF.

This clonotype appeared a few times. V is TRBV28 and J is TRBJ2-1; D is possibly TRBD1 or TRBD2 (5 bases each). The CDR3 covers 13 residues. Germline lookup yields CDR1 MDHEN and CDR2 SYDVKM. The germline V and J ends were trimmed by 4 bases and 12 bases, with 16 bases remaining between them. In nucleotides, the CDR3 is TGTGCCAGCAGTTCGAATATTAATGGGGGGCAGTTCTTC. Residues: CASSSNINGGQFF. Full variable domain (outside the CDR3, taken from reference TRBV28 and TRBJ2-1): DVKVTQSSRYLVKRTGEKVFLECVQDMDHENMFWYRQDPGLGLRLIYFSYDVKMKEKGDIPEGYSVSREKKERFSLILESASTNQTSMYLCASSSNINGGQFFGPGTRLTVL.

V usage is TRBV29-1 and J usage is TRBJ2-3, with D perhaps matching TRBD2 (5 bases). Germline CDR1 and CDR2: SQVTM and ANQGSEA. V shed 7 bases and J shed 0 bases, with 29 bases lying between them. This CDR3 is built from 19 residues. DNA of the CDR3: TGCAGCGCCCCTTGGTGGCGGAGGCTACTATTTGTAAGCACAGATACGCAGTATTTT. Residues: CSAPWWRRLLFVSTDTQYF.

This clonotype was recorded at least ten times. The CDR3 region is CSARLHPRGDNEQFF. In DNA form, the CDR3 reads TGCAGTGCTAGACTACACCCTAGGGGGGACAATGAGCAGTTCTTC. The chain joins TRBV20-1 to TRBJ2-1; D possibly matches TRBD1 or TRBD2 (6 bases each). CDR3 length: 15 amino acids. Germline values: CDR1 DFQATT, CDR2 SNEGSKA (reference sequence). The V end was cut by 2 bases, the J end by 5 bases, with 16 bases between.

This clonotype came up once. The chain recombines TRBV24-1 with TRBJ2-3; 7 bases agree with TRBD1. Germline V gene lookup returns CDR1 KGHDR and CDR2 SFDVKD. V lost 5 bases to trimming and J lost 1 base; unmatched junction nucleotides: 8. The CDR3 consists of 16 residues. The CDR3 loop is CATSAQSGQGTDTQYF. CDR3 sequence (DNA): TGTGCCACCAGTGCCCAATCAGGACAGGGCACAGATACGCAGTATTTT.

There are a few counts of this clonotype. One junction end disagrees with the germline gene, perhaps due to a read error. The V and J genes are TRBV28 and TRBJ2-3, with TRBD2 identical over 11 bases. The CDR3 covers 17 residues. Germline V gene sequence: CDR1 MDHEN, CDR2 SYDVKM. Written as DNA, the CDR3 is TGTACCAGCAGTTCTACCTGGACTAGCGGGAGCACAGATACGCAGTATTTT. This translates into CTSSSTWTSGSTDTQYF.

This clonotype was found a few times. CDR3 DNA: TGTGCCAGCAGCCACCCGGACATTGAAGCTTTCTTT. Protein: CASSHPDIEAFF. The V gene is TRBV6-2 or TRBV6-3, the J gene TRBJ1-1; tentatively, D is TRBD1 (5 bases). Trimming shortened V by 6 bases and J by 7 bases, and 12 bases separated the two germline ends. Germline assignment: CDR1 MNHEY and CDR2 SVGEGT. The CDR3 consists of 12 residues.

This clonotype was seen ten or more times. The V gene is TRBV28, the J gene TRBJ2-7; D possibly corresponds to TRBD1 (5 bases). With 1 base removed from V and 0 bases from J, the gap between germline ends came to 10 bases. CDR3 length: 15 amino acids. Germline-derived CDR1 and CDR2 are MDHEN and SYDVKM. CDR3: CASSLLGRDSYEQYF. For the CDR3, the DNA is TGTGCCAGCAGTTTATTAGGCAGGGACTCCTACGAGCAGTACTTC.

This clonotype has a count of ten or more. This chain links TRBV28 with TRBJ2-5, with TRBD1 matching over 8 bases. The CDR3 extends over 14 amino acids. V gave up 6 bases and J gave up 6 bases; unmatched junction bases: 9. Germline V CDR1 and CDR2: MDHEN, SYDVKM. CDR3 region: CASSNRDRSQTQYF. Written as DNA, the CDR3 is TGTGCCAGCAGCAACCGGGACAGGAGCCAGACCCAGTACTTC. The full variable domain, in which reference TRBV28 and TRBJ2-5 provide the parts outside the CDR3, is DVKVTQSSRYLVKRTGEKVFLECVQDMDHENMFWYRQDPGLGLRLIYFSYDVKMKEKGDIPEGYSVSREKKERFSLILESASTNQTSMYLCASSNRDRSQTQYFGPGTRLLVL.

Concerning this clonotype: A clone one base away is much larger, so this may be a read error. The chain couples TRBV11-2 to TRBJ1-5; 10 bases are a match to TRBD1. Germline CDR1 and CDR2: SGHAT and FQNNGV. V lost 3 bases, J lost 4 bases, and 3 bases stayed unmatched. The CDR3 loop spans 15 amino acids. The CDR3 DNA sequence: TGTGCCAGCAGCTTCGGGACAGGGGAGAATCAGCCCCAGCATTTT. Protein sequence: CASSFGTGENQPQHF.

The chain uses TRBV12-3 or TRBV12-4 and TRBJ2-3; TRBD2 might be the D (6 bases). CDR3 size: 15 residues. The V end was cut by 5 bases, the J end by 0 bases, with 12 bases between. CDR3 protein: CASSTSGTSTDTQYF. The CDR3 nucleotides read TGTGCCAGCAGTACCTCAGGGACTAGCACAGATACGCAGTATTTT.

On this clonotype: A read error may explain this, as a much larger clone is one base away. The gene calls are TRBV14 and TRBJ2-3, with 7 bases that match TRBD2. V was pared by 3 bases and J by 2 bases, with 5 bases of the junction left unmatched. CDR1 and CDR2 (germline): SGHDN, FVKESK. CDR3 length equals 15 residues. The CDR3 DNA reads TGTGCCAGCAGCCAGATTAGCGGGTTCACAGATACGCAGTATTTT. Translating gives CASSQISGFTDTQYF.

This clonotype was seen more than once but under ten times. The chain employs TRBV27 and TRBJ2-7; 8 bases agree with TRBD2. This CDR3 contains 14 residues. The ends lost 6 bases at V and 1 base at J; junction bases unmatched: 5. Germline assignment: CDR1 MNHEY and CDR2 SMNVEV (reference sequence). The CDR3 region is CASSAGTSSYEQYF. The CDR3 DNA sequence: TGTGCCAGCAGCGCCGGGACTAGTTCCTACGAGCAGTACTTC.